These T cell receptor beta chains were read from a single sample in a study of PD-1 blockade in classical Hodgkin lymphoma. Sequencing was performed with immunoSEQ multiplex PCR; in TCRdb, only in-frame clones are kept and a portion is missing. The sample records 100,000 to 130,000 clones, roughly 87% being singletons. Here the sequenced sample was peripheral blood mononuclear cells (PBMCs), taken before the second cycle of nivolumab. The receptor source for this set is a human donor with classical Hodgkin lymphoma. The CDR3 runs from the conserved cysteine through the conserved F or W. A D gene is named only where the DNA matches it firmly. Not all rows give a size; the values are once, few, many and, for expanded clones, a class.

v_call	clone_size	j_call	d_call	cdr3_aa	cdr3_nt
TRBV2	-	TRBJ2-5	TRBD2	CASSRTSGRGETQYF	TGTGCCAGCAGTCGGACTAGCGGGAGGGGAGAGACCCAGTACTTC
TRBV30	-	TRBJ1-2	-	CAWSWGGRVNGYTF	TGTGCCTGGAGTTGGGGTGGCAGGGTGAATGGCTACACCTTC
TRBV10-2	few	TRBJ1-2	-	CASSDRTDNYGYTF	TGCGCCAGCAGTGATAGGACGGATAACTATGGCTACACCTTC
TRBV6-1	-	TRBJ1-1	-	CASRPANTEAFF	TGTGCCAGCCGCCCAGCGAACACTGAAGCTTTCTTT
TRBV28	-	TRBJ2-7	-	CASMVLANTHYEQYF	TGTGCCAGCATGGTCCTAGCGAATACCCACTACGAGCAGTACTTC
TRBV5-5	once	TRBJ1-3	TRBD1	CASSLVTGTGNTIYF	TGTGCCAGCAGCTTAGTGACAGGGACTGGAAACACCATATATTTT
TRBV11-2	-	TRBJ2-7	-	CASSSPFRTAGYEQYF	TGTGCCAGCAGCTCACCTTTTAGGACAGCCGGCTACGAGCAGTACTTC
TRBV5-8	-	TRBJ1-2	TRBD1	CASIHPRDRGIGGDGYTF	TGTGCCAGCATCCATCCCCGGGACAGGGGGATCGGTGGAGATGGCTACACCTTC
TRBV11-1	-	TRBJ2-2	TRBD2	CASSLAPEAGGRTGELFF	TGTGCCAGCAGCTTAGCGCCGGAAGCGGGAGGACGAACCGGGGAGCTGTTTTTT
TRBV6-6	-	TRBJ1-4	-	CASSKPDNGEKLFF	TGTGCCAGCAGTAAACCGGACAACGGTGAAAAACTGTTTTTT
TRBV19	-	TRBJ1-1	TRBD1	CASNPGTGGNTEAFF	TGTGCCTCCAACCCGGGGACAGGGGGGAACACTGAAGCTTTCTTT
TRBV4-1	-	TRBJ2-7	-	CASSQGTDYEQYF	TGCGCCAGCAGCCAAGGGACGGACTACGAGCAGTACTTC
TRBV7-2	-	TRBJ2-7	TRBD2	CASSLAGGVGSYEQYF	TGTGCCAGCAGCTTAGCGGGAGGGGTAGGCTCCTACGAGCAGTACTTC
TRBV15	-	TRBJ2-3	TRBD2	CATHPAASGPSTDTQYF	TGTGCCACCCATCCCGCAGCTAGCGGGCCTAGCACAGATACGCAGTATTTT
TRBV7-8	-	TRBJ2-7	-	CASSSTRAEQYF	TGTGCCAGCAGCTCGACTCGTGCCGAGCAGTACTTC
TRBV18	few	TRBJ1-2	TRBD1	CASSPGTGLGYTF	TGTGCCAGCTCTCCCGGGACAGGGCTTGGCTACACCTTC
TRBV18	-	TRBJ1-5	TRBD1	CASSPKGQAEGQPQHF	TGTGCCAGCTCACCAAAGGGACAGGCGGAGGGTCAGCCCCAGCATTTT
TRBV4-3	-	TRBJ2-3	-	CASSQAVGTDTQYF	TGCGCCAGCAGCCAAGCTGTTGGGACAGATACGCAGTATTTT
TRBV19	-	TRBJ2-7	-	CASSRRDITGEQYF	TGTGCCAGTAGTCGACGGGACATCACCGGCGAGCAGTACTTC
TRBV5-1	-	TRBJ1-4	-	CASSLVAENNEKLFF	TGCGCCAGCAGCTTGGTGGCCGAAAATAATGAAAAACTGTTTTTT